The clone carrying this T cell receptor (beta chain) appeared many times. The antigen remains unidentified. This sample was taken from a study of T cells after yellow fever vaccination. General study findings and limits: Researchers cautioned that FACS-sorted repertoires could harbor abundant clonotypes contaminating from the bulk population. Re-detected after boosting: most primary clones, 96% of CD4 and 75% to 90% of CD8. A weaker secondary response peaked on day 5, the primary on day 15.

V shed 5 bases and J shed 5 bases, with 9 bases lying between them. The CDR3 covers 12 residues. Germline CDR1 reads MNHEY; CDR2 reads SVGEGT. 5'RACE template switching generated TCR cDNA, adding a universal primer site and UMIs. MiXCR was run by TCRdb on the 5' RACE reads, yielding one entry per CDR3 protein. The sample lists 320,000 or so distinct CDR3 sequences; roughly 8.3% were seen once. This chain connects TRBV6-2 or TRBV6-3 to TRBJ2-5; D unresolved. This receptor was identified in a man between 18 and 29 years old who received the YFV17D yellow fever vaccine. The sequencing here drew on PBMCs, taken roughly 45 days after the first yellow fever vaccination. The CDR3 region is CASSTSRETQYF. The CDR3 region has the DNA TGTGCCAGCAGTACGAGCCGGGAGACCCAGTACTTC.